A single count supports the clone carrying this TCR beta chain. The antigen remains unidentified. The sample belongs to a study of cytomegalovirus exposure and HLA in healthy donors. The PCR had 60 Vbeta and 13 Jbeta primers. Some clones are missing from TCRdb's copy, which holds only in-frame ones; the method was immunoSEQ multiplex PCR. Here the sample spans about 200,000 clones, 81% being singletons. General observations from the study: Generally TCR sequences proved uncommon, though certain public TCRs appeared in numerous donors.

Material: PBMCs. The receptor's source is a man aged 35 to 55 in good health and CMV-seropositive.

The CDR3 region is CASSVRQGAITTDTQYF. The DNA for the CDR3 is TGTGCCAGCAGCGTCCGACAGGGGGCGATAACCACAGATACGCAGTATTTT. V gene TRBV7-2 combines with J gene TRBJ2-3, with TRBD1 matching 10 bases. The V and J ends lost 5 bases and 2 bases, in that order; junction bases with no gene match: 10. The CDR3 has 17 residues. The germline gives CDR1 SGHTA, CDR2 FQGNSA.